This record concerns one T cell receptor (beta chain) sequence. What it recognizes is unknown. This entry comes from a study of a mutant IDH1 vaccine in newly diagnosed glioma. The time point here: week 35, safety follow-up. The vaccine gave 300 ug of a 20-mer mutant IDH1 peptide subcutaneously per dose. Germline V lookup: CDR1 SEHNR, CDR2 FQNEAQ (reference sequence). The CDR3 runs to 19 residues. Trimming took 5 bases from V and 2 from J; bases not matched to a gene: 11. Measured with immunoSEQ multiplex PCR; TCRdb has only the in-frame clones, and not every one. The sample consists of about 40,000 clones, around 83% of them appearing once.

Specimen: PBMCs, collected from a glioma patient whose treatment included an IDH1 peptide vaccine. The chain uses TRBV7-9 and TRBJ2-6; 11 bases line up with TRBD1. The receptor was isolated from a woman aged 45-59 years with glioma. DNA of the CDR3: TGTGCCAGCAGCCCCCGAGGGGACAGGGGGAATACTGGGGCCAACGTCCTGACTTTC. It codes for CASSPRGDRGNTGANVLTF.